This T cell receptor (beta chain) was identified in a study of CD8+ T cells in alopecia areata (dated by TCRdb to 2017 to 2018). About the full investigation: Treated patients were enrolled in an open-label pilot trial of oral tofacitinib, 5 to 10 mg twice daily, for moderate-to-severe alopecia areata. immunoSEQ multiplex PCR using 35 Vbeta forward primers and 13 Jbeta reverse primers was used to amplify TCRbeta CDR3 regions. Scalp clonality was compared among normal scalp (n=4), patchy alopecia areata scalp (n=8), and alopecia totalis/universalis scalp (n=8). Patients stayed on tofacitinib for 6 to 18 months and then had 6 months of follow-up off drug so that delayed response and recurrence could be assessed. RNA was extracted with the PAXgene miRNA kit for fixed scalp, the miRNeasy kit for PBMCs, and the RNeasy kit for mouse skin. High-throughput TCRbeta sequencing was used to examine T cell clonal expansion in alopecia areata in both the C3H/HeJ mouse model and human patients. On the human side, TCRbeta sequencing was run on scalp tissue and on sorted CD4+ and CD8+ peripheral blood T cells from healthy controls and from alopecia areata patients with either patchy or totalis/universalis disease. The SALT score, which quantifies the percentage of affected scalp surface area, was used to measure disease severity in treated patients. Tofacitinib-treated patients had biopsies at baseline and at 4 and 24 weeks of treatment, with a later scalp biopsy in several patients.

What the research found in general, with its limitations: Because the treated cohort was small and had only one nonresponder, larger studies are needed to examine links between baseline CD8+ expansion and response. Higher clonality and more expanded CD8+ clones were observed in lesional scalp than in normal scalp, particularly in alopecia totalis/universalis, a finding suggestive of antigenic drive. Compared with mice, TCR sequences shared between patients were less clear, possibly partly because of HLA diversity across the patient population. Many expanded lesional clones were found to persist in scalp and blood during tofacitinib treatment, and relapse after treatment cessation may be partly explained by this persistence. Resident alphabeta T cells in normal human skin are also sequenced, complicating scalp TCR repertoire analysis, unlike mouse skin dominated by gammadelta T cells. Tofacitinib significantly decreased scalp clonality and the number of expanded CD8+ clones among the top 100 scalp clones.

The library was produced with the immunoSEQ multiplex PCR assay. To provide template for TCR sequencing, every sample had RNA extracted and reverse transcribed into cDNA. First-strand cDNA was synthesized using SuperScript III with a 2:1 mix of oligo-dT and random hexamers. Amplification bias was assessed with a synthetic immune receptor repertoire, and residual bias was removed computationally. Concerning the study's data processing: Raw reads were preprocessed to remove errors, and CDR3 was defined by IMGT conventions from the conserved cysteine to phenylalanine. Clonality was computed as 1 minus the Shannon entropy, with the entropy normalized by log2 of the number of productive unique TCRs. CD4 or CD8 identity of scalp clones was inferred by cross-referencing scalp TCRbeta sequences with sorted blood CD4 and CD8 repertoires. As stored in TCRdb, this immuneACCESS dataset retains in-frame rearrangements with V and J assigned. A fraction of the clones does not appear; measured against another copy, unresolved V genes explain less than half of the discrepancy, and the remainder lacks a known reason. V and J calls plus clone size are reproduced from that table; the DNA served to infer D and trimming. The sample has a few hundred thousand clones on record, around three fifths of them singletons. Roughly 1.5% of the sample is in the top ten clones.

About this clone: Its antigen is not yet known. Per-base qualities were not stored, and no clone one base away is much larger.

Reading the label with the study, this specimen's time point is: more than 3 weeks on oral tofacitinib. The sample's treatment or condition label is to be understood as: oral pan-JAK inhibitor, 5-10 mg twice daily. Peripheral blood and lesional scalp punch biopsies were obtained from patients with alopecia areata. After PBMCs were isolated by density centrifugation and stained for CD3, CD4 and CD8, a FACSAria was used to sort CD4+ and CD8+ T cells. V sheds 1 base and J sheds 3 bases, leaving 10 bases between their ends. The germline V gene encodes CDR1 LGHNA and CDR2 YSLEER. The CDR3 contains 15 residues, cysteine and phenylalanine counted. Kept here is only the CDR3 DNA, which spans 45 bases and is read in frame from base 1.

The receptor's source is a human donor with alopecia areata. The V and J genes are TRBV4-3 and TRBJ2-1; the D gene is perhaps TRBD1 or TRBD2, each of them matching over 5 bases. The starting material was CD4+ T cells sorted from blood, obtained at week 4, from a patient treated with tofacitinib. The nucleotide sequence is TGCGCCAGCAGCCAAGGGGACCGGGGCTACAATGAGCAGTTCTTC. This sequence encodes CASSQGDRGYNEQFF.